This TCR beta chain was profiled in a study of monozygotic twins with inflammatory bowel disease. Template switching introduced UMIs that contain a 6-nucleotide sample barcode. TCRdb re-analyzed the 5' RACE reads; it lists each CDR3 protein once, without DNA. The sample totals roughly 200,000 distinct CDR3 sequences; its top ten clones hold 7.5% to 8%. CDR1 is MGHDK, CDR2 SYGVNS, per germline. This CDR3 comprises 15 residues. General study findings and limits: Healthy twins showed more clonotype sharing with others than IBD patients, especially patients with disease activity.

For this clonotype: What it recognizes is unknown.

This chain links TRBV25-1 with TRBJ2-1; TCRdb picks TRBD2, but there is no DNA to check that call. Sequenced: blood. This TCR was sampled from a human donor with ulcerative colitis or Crohn's disease, or a healthy co-twin of an affected twin (not recorded which). This chain's CDR3 is CASSETGGPRGEQFF.